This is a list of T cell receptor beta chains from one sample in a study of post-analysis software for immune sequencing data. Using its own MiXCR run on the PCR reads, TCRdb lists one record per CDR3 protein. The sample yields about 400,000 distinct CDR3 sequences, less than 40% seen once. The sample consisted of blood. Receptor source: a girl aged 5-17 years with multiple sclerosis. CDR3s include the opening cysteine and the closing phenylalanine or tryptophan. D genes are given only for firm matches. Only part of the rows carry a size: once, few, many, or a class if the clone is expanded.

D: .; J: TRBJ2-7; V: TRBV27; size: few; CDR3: CASSWGGVSDQYF; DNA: TGTGCCAGCAGTTGGGGCGGGGTGTCGGACCAGTACTTC
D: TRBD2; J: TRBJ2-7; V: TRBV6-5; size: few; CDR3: CASSSRLAGSYEQYF; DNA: TGTGCCAGCAGTTCTCGATTAGCGGGGTCCTACGAGCAGTACTTC
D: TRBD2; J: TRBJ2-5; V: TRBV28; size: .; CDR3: CASRIAGVSQETQYF; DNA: TGTGCCAGCAGAATAGCGGGGGTCTCCCAAGAGACCCAGTACTTC
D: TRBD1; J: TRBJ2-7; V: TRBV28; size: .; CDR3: CASSAGTGRFYEQYF; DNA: TGTGCCAGCAGTGCGGGGACAGGGAGGTTTTACGAGCAGTACTTC
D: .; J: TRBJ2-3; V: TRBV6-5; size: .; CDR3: CASRSADTQYF; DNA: TGTGCCAGCCGGTCCGCAGATACGCAGTATTTT
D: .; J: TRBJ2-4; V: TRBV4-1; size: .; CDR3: CASSPRGGARYF; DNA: TGCGCCAGCAGCCCGCGTGGGGGGGCGAGGTACTTC
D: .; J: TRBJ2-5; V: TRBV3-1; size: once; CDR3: CASLGFETQYF; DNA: TGTGCCAGCCTCGGGTTTGAGACCCAGTACTTC
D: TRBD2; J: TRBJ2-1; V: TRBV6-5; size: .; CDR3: CASSYSASGGGSYNEQFF; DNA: TGTGCCAGCAGTTACTCTGCCAGCGGGGGGGGCTCCTACAATGAGCAGTTCTTC
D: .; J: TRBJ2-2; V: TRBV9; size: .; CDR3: CASSVQTNTGELFF; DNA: TGTGCCAGCAGCGTACAGACGAACACCGGGGAGCTGTTTTTT
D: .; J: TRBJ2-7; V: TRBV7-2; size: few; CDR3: CASSLGASGVYEQYF; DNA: TGTGCCAGCAGCTTAGGGGCCAGTGGGGTCTACGAGCAGTACTTC
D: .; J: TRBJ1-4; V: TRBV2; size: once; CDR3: CASSEGLSATNEKLFF; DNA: TGTGCCAGCAGTGAGGGTCTCTCGGCAACTAATGAAAAACTGTTTTTT
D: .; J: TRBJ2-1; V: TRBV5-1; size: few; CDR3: CASSLATAYNEQFF; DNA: TGCGCCAGCAGCTTGGCCACAGCCTACAATGAGCAGTTCTTC
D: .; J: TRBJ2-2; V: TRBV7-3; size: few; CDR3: CASSPQEGTGELFF; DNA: TGTGCCAGCAGCCCTCAGGAGGGCACCGGGGAGCTGTTTTTT
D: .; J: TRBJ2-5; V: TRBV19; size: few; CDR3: CASSGGLRETQYF; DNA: TGTGCCAGTAGTGGGGGGTTACGGGAGACCCAGTACTTC
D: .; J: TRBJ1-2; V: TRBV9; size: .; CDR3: CASSVDLAGYGYTF; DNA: TGTGCCAGCAGCGTAGATTTGGCGGGCTATGGCTACACCTTC
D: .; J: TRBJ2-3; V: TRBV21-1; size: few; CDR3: CASSTRDWGRATSGETDTQYF; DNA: TGTGCCAGCAGCACCCGAGATTGGGGCAGGGCGACTAGCGGGGAAACAGATACGCAGTATTTT
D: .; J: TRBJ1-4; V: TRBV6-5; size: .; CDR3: CASSHSDSAATNEKLFF; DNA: TGTGCCAGCAGCCACTCCGACAGCGCTGCAACTAATGAAAAACTGTTTTTT
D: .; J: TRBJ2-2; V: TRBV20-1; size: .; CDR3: CSARKMNGELFF; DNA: TGCAGTGCCCGAAAAATGAACGGGGAGCTGTTTTTT
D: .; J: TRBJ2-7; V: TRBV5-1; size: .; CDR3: CASSWAGDSYEQYF; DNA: TGCGCCAGCAGCTGGGCAGGCGACTCCTACGAGCAGTACTTC